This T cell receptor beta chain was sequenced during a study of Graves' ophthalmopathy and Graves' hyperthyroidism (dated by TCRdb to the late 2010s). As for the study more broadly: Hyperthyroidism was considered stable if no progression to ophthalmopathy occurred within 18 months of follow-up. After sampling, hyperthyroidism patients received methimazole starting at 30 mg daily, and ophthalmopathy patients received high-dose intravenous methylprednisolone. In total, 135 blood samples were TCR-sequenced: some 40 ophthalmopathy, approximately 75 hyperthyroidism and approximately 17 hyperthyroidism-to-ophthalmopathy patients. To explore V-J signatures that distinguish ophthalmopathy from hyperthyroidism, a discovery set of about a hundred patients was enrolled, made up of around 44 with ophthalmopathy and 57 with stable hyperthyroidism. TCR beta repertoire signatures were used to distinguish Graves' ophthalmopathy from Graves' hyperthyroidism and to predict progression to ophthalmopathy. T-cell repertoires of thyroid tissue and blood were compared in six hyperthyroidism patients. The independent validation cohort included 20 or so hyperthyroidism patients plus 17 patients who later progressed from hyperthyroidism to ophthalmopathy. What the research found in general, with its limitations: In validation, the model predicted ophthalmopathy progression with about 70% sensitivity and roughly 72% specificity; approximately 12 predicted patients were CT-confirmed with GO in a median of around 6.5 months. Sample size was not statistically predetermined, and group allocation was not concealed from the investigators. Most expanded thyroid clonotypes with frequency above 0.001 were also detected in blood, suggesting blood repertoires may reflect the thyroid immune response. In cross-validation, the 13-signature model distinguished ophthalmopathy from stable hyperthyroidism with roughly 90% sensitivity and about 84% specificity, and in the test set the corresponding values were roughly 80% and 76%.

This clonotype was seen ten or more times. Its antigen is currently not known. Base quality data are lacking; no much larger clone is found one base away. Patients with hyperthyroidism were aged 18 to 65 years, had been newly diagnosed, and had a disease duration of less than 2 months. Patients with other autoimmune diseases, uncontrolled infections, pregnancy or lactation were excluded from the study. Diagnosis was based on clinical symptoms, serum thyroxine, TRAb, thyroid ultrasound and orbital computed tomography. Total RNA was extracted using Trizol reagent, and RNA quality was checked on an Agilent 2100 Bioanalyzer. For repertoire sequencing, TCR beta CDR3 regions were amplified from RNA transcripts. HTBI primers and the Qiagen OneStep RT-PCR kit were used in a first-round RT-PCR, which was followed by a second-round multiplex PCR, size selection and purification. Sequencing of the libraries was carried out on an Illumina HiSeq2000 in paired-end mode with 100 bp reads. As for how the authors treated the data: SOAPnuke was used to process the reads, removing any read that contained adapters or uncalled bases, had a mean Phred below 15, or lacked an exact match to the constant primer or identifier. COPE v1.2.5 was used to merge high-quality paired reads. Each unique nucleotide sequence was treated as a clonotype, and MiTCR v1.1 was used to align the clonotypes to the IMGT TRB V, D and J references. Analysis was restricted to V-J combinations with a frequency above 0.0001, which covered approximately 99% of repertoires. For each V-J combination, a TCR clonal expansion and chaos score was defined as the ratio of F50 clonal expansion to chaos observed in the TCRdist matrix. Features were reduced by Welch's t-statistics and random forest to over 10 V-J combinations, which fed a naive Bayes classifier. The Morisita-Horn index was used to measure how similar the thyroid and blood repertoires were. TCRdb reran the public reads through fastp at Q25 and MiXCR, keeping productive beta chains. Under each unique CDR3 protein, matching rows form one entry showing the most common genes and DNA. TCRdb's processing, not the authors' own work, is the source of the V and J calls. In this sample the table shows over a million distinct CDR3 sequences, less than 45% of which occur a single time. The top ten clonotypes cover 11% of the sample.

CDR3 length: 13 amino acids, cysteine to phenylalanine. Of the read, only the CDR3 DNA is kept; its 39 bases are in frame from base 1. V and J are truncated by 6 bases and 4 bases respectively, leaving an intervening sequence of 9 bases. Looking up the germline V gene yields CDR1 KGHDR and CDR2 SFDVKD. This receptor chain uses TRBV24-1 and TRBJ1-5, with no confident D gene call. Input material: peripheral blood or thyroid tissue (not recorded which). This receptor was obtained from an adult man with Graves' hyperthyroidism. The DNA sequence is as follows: TGTGCCACCAGTACGTTGAGTAATCAGCCCCAGCATTTT. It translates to CATSTLSNQPQHF.